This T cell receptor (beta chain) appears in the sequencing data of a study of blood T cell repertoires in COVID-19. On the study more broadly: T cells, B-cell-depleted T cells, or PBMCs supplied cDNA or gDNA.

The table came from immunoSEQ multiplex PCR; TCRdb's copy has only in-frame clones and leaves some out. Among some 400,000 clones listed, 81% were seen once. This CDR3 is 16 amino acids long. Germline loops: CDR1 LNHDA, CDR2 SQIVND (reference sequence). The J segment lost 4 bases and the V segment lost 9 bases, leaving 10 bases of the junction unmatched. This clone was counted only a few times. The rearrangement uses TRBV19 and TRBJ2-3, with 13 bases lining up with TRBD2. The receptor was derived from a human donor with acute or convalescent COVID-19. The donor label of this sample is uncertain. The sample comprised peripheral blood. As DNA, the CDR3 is TGTGCCAGCACCGGGACTAGCGGGGCTCGCGCAGATACGCAGTATTTT. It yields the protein CASTGTSGARADTQYF.